The 16 T cell receptor beta chains below come from one sample, sequenced in a study of Graves' ophthalmopathy and Graves' hyperthyroidism (dated 2018 in TCRdb). The data were produced on an Illumina HiSeq 2000. For repertoire sequencing, the TCR beta CDR3 regions were amplified from RNA transcripts. HTBI primers and the Qiagen OneStep RT-PCR kit were used in a first-round RT-PCR, which was followed by a second-round multiplex PCR, size selection and purification. TCRdb took the public reads, trimmed them with fastp at Q25, ran MiXCR for clone calling and kept in-frame beta chains. A single entry per CDR3 protein holds the most common genes and DNA from its merged rows. The sample table lists roughly 170,000 distinct CDR3 sequences, 39% of them with a count of one. The ten most abundant clones make up approximately 8.9% of the sample. Sequenced input: peripheral blood. Receptor source: a man aged 30 to 39 with Graves' ophthalmopathy. Donor details come from another sample of the same person, matched by shared clones.

This sequence joins TRBV12-3 or TRBV12-4 and TRBJ2-5, with 10 bases matching TRBD1. The junction had 6 bases not matched to a gene; V was cut back by 3 bases and J by 5 bases. The CDR3 runs to 15 residues. Here the CDR3 DNA reads TGTGCCAGCAGTTTGGGGACAGGGGTGTACGAGACCCAGTACTTC. Translated: CASSLGTGVYETQYF.

This clonotype was recorded at least ten times. The J gene is TRBJ2-7, the V gene TRBV14, with D hard to call. The length of the CDR3 is 12 residues. CDR1 is SGHDN, CDR2 FVKESK, per germline. V lost 2 bases and J 3 bases, leaving 5 bases between the germline ends. CDR3 in amino acids: CASSQHHYEQYF. For the CDR3, the DNA is TGTGCCAGCAGCCAACACCACTACGAGCAGTACTTC.

The chain's CDR3 is CATSGTGDVHTEAFF. As DNA, the CDR3 is TGTGCCACCTCCGGGACAGGGGATGTCCACACTGAAGCTTTCTTT. The V and J genes are TRBV15 and TRBJ1-1; TRBD1 matches 10 bases. Germline trimming cut 8 bases from V and 3 bases from J; bases unmatched to any gene: 9. The CDR3 is made up of 15 amino acids. Germline-derived CDR1 and CDR2 are LNHNV and YYDKDF (reference sequence).

In its sample, this clonotype was seen many times. The DNA for the CDR3 is TGTGCCAGCAGTTCCAGGGGGTGGGAGACCCAGTACTTC. It translates to CASSSRGWETQYF. The rearrangement joins TRBV6-5 to TRBJ2-5, with 7 bases aligning to TRBD1. The CDR3 has 13 amino acids. V shed 4 bases and J 5 bases; nucleotides not matched to a gene: 4. Germline CDR1 MNHEY, CDR2 SVGAGI.

The chain combines TRBV7-8 with TRBJ2-5, with 11 nucleotides matching TRBD2. After removal of 3 bases from V and 0 bases from J, the junction contained 3 bases not matched to a gene. Germline lookup yields CDR1 SGHVS and CDR2 FQNEAQ. This CDR3 is 16 amino acids long. CDR3 loop: CASSFSGRADQETQYF. The CDR3 DNA sequence: TGTGCCAGCAGCTTTAGCGGGAGGGCCGACCAAGAGACCCAGTACTTC.

The genes are TRBV6-1 and TRBJ2-2, with D perhaps TRBD2 (6 bases). V lost 6 bases and J lost 9, with 14 bases in between. Germline CDR1 reads MNHNS; CDR2 reads SASEGT. CDR3 length equals 13 residues. Written as DNA, the CDR3 is TGTGCCAGCAGAGGGACTGTTGGCTGGGAGCTGTTTTTT. Protein sequence: CASRGTVGWELFF.

This clonotype was counted once. The chain is built from TRBV12-3 or TRBV12-4 and TRBJ2-5, with D perhaps TRBD1 or TRBD2 (5 bases each). The CDR3 extends over 14 amino acids. The ends were cut back, 6 bases at V and 5 bases at J, with 16 bases in the middle. This CDR3 reads CASRPLWGSETQYF. DNA for the CDR3: TGTGCCAGCAGGCCCCTTTGGGGGAGTGAGACCCAGTACTTC.

The rearrangement uses TRBV12-3 or TRBV12-4 and TRBJ2-5; no definite D call. This CDR3 contains 14 residues. Trimming removed 5 bases from V and 7 bases from J, with 17 bases in between. CDR3 coding DNA: TGTGCCAGCAGTCCCGCGGAGCAGATGAGGACCCAGTACTTC. It specifies CASSPAEQMRTQYF.

This clonotype was recorded many times. J is TRBJ2-7 and V is TRBV6-5; D unclear. The germline V gene has CDR1 MNHEY and CDR2 SVGAGI. V was pared by 8 bases and J by 0 bases, with 8 bases between. The CDR3 is made up of 12 amino acids. CDR3 bases: TGTGCCAGCTCCAAAGGCTCCTACGAGCAGTACTTC. Its translation is CASSKGSYEQYF.

V usage is TRBV27 and J usage is TRBJ2-7; D possibly matches TRBD1 or TRBD2 (5 bases each). Germline CDR1 MNHEY, CDR2 SMNVEV (reference sequence). Trimming took off 6 bases at V and 2 bases at J, with 14 bases between the two ends. The CDR3 runs 14 residues. As DNA, the CDR3 is TGTGCCAGCAGGCCGGGACCGTCGACCTACGAGCAGTACTTC. Its protein is CASRPGPSTYEQYF.

In its sample, this clonotype was seen many times. This sequence joins TRBV12-3 or TRBV12-4 and TRBJ2-7, with D unclear. Trimming removed 2 bases at V and 3 bases at J, with 8 bases between. The CDR3 runs to 13 residues. CDR3 coding DNA: TGTGCCAGCAGTTTAACCCTAGTCTACGAGCAGTACTTC. Translating it yields CASSLTLVYEQYF.

Many counts were recorded for this clonotype. The V call is TRBV12-3 or TRBV12-4, the J call TRBJ2-7; 14 bases line up with TRBD2. V lost 6 bases to trimming and J lost 9 bases; unmatched junction nucleotides: 10. The CDR3 runs to 15 residues. CDR3 amino acids: CASSPSGTSGSRQYF. The CDR3 DNA reads TGTGCCAGCAGCCCCTCCGGGACTAGCGGGAGTAGGCAGTACTTC.

The table lists this clonotype with many counts. The chain joins TRBV6-4 to TRBJ1-5; no clear D gene. Germline CDR1 is MRHNA and CDR2 is SNTAGT. CDR3 length equals 19 residues. With 8 bases removed from V and 2 bases from J, the gap between germline ends came to 28 bases. The CDR3 nucleotides read TGTGCCAGCCTTAAGGGAGGGCAGGCCCGGGTCTGGGGCAATCAGCCCCAGCATTTT. Translation gives CASLKGGQARVWGNQPQHF.

This clonotype has more than one count but fewer than ten. V is TRBV12-3 or TRBV12-4 and J is TRBJ2-5; TRBD2 matches 7 bases. The CDR3 runs 14 residues. V shed 6 bases and J 5 bases; nucleotides not matched to a gene: 9. For the CDR3, the DNA is TGTGCCAGCAGACTTAGCGGGTCGGGTGAGACCCAGTACTTC. Translated, it gives CASRLSGSGETQYF.

V is TRBV7-8 and J is TRBJ2-5; possibly TRBD2 for D (6 bases). V lost 4 bases to trimming and J lost 4 bases, with 16 bases between them. The germline V gene encodes CDR1 SGHVS and CDR2 FQNEAQ. This CDR3 has 15 residues. CDR3 bases: TGTGCCAGCAGCTCGGAGGGGCGAACCCCAGAGACCCAGTACTTC. Protein sequence: CASSSEGRTPETQYF.

V and J are TRBV28 and TRBJ2-5, with no clear D. The CDR3 has 13 amino acids. Trimming removed 4 bases from V and 5 bases from J, with 11 bases in between. Germline CDR1 and CDR2: MDHEN and SYDVKM. CDR3 sequence (DNA): TGTGCCAGCAGTTCGGGCGACCGGGAGACCCAGTACTTC. It yields the protein CASSSGDRETQYF. The full variable domain, completed using reference TRBV28 and TRBJ2-5, is DVKVTQSSRYLVKRTGEKVFLECVQDMDHENMFWYRQDPGLGLRLIYFSYDVKMKEKGDIPEGYSVSREKKERFSLILESASTNQTSMYLCASSSGDRETQYFGPGTRLLVL.